This T cell receptor (beta chain) derives from a study of CD8 T cells in ankylosing spondylitis. Generation of TCR beta libraries employed quantitative 5'-RACE incorporating molecular barcodes. TCRdb analysed the 5' RACE reads with MiXCR anew, one entry per CDR3 protein. Here the sample spans around 250,000 distinct CDR3 sequences, roughly 32% being singletons. Study outcomes and limitations: A motif of fewer than ten highly homologous TCR beta variants was seen as apparently characteristic of ankylosing spondylitis blood. A number of the motif variants had already been described in reactive arthritis synovial fluid and blood.

With respect to this clonotype: Its antigen remains unknown.

V lost 7 bases, J lost 6 bases, and 12 bases lay in between. This CDR3 has 12 residues. The sequenced sample was blood, either unsorted or a sorted T cell fraction (not recorded which). The sequence was collected from a male donor with ankylosing spondylitis or in good health (not recorded which). The J gene is TRBJ1-1, the V gene TRBV12-3 or TRBV12-4, with D possibly TRBD1 on 5 matching bases. CDR3 sequence: CASNQGLSEAFF. CDR3 DNA sequence: TGTGCCAGCAACCAGGGATTGTCTGAAGCTTTCTTT.